Following are 30 T cell receptor beta chains from one sample sequenced in a study of blood T cell repertoires in COVID-19. Clones were read by immunoSEQ multiplex PCR, and TCRdb kept only the in-frame ones, dropping some. The sample holds over 300,000 clones; approximately 85% are singletons and the top ten take over 2%. Sequenced sample: PBMCs or T cells enriched from blood (not recorded which). These receptors all stem from a young man who had recovered from COVID-19.

The chain has TRBV7-3 and TRBJ2-3; D uncertain. The germline CDR1 and CDR2 sequences are SGHTA and FQGTGA. V dropped 5 bases and J dropped 4 bases, with 7 bases sitting between them. This CDR3 is 12 amino acids long. The DNA of the CDR3 is TGTGCCAGCAGCATTACACCAGATACGCAGTATTTT. It specifies CASSITPDTQYF.

This clone was observed a single time. This chain joins TRBV19 and TRBJ1-5, with 10 nucleotides matching TRBD1. With V trimmed by 7 bases and J by 2 bases, 11 bases remained unmatched. Germline values: CDR1 LNHDA, CDR2 SQIVND (reference sequence). The CDR3 runs to 17 residues. The CDR3 DNA reads as TGTGCCAGTACCGAAAAAAGACAGGGGGCGCGCAATCAGCCCCAGCATTTT. It translates to CASTEKRQGARNQPQHF.

The rearrangement joins TRBV6-5 to TRBJ1-1, with 7 bases aligning to TRBD1. This CDR3 region has 14 residues. Losses at the gene ends were 8 bases for V and 3 bases for J; bases not matched to a gene: 9. From germline, CDR1 is MNHEY and CDR2 SVGAGI. CDR3 sequence: CASLPTGTYTEAFF. Here the CDR3 DNA reads TGTGCCAGCCTTCCGACAGGGACGTACACTGAAGCTTTCTTT.

The rearrangement links TRBV12-3 or TRBV12-4 to TRBJ1-2; no clear D gene. V lost 3 bases and J 8 bases, leaving 7 bases between the germline ends. The CDR3 sequence is 11 residues long. DNA of the CDR3: TGTGCCAGCAGTTTTAGCTCCGGCTACACCTTC. Protein product: CASSFSSGYTF.

The chain uses TRBV9 and TRBJ1-1; D perhaps matches TRBD1 (5 bases). The CDR3 runs to 14 residues. Germline lookup yields CDR1 SGDLS and CDR2 YYNGEE. V lost 0 bases and J 4 bases, leaving 10 bases between the germline ends. As DNA, the CDR3 is TGTGCCAGCAGCGTAGAAGGGGTCGGCACTGAAGCTTTCTTT. Encoded protein: CASSVEGVGTEAFF.

The J gene is TRBJ2-5, the V gene TRBV4-2; possibly TRBD2 for D (6 bases). Germline V gene sequence: CDR1 LGHNA, CDR2 YNFKEQ. Trimming removed 0 bases at V and 3 bases at J, with 17 bases between. This CDR3 is 17 amino acids long. CDR3 bases: TGTGCCAGCAGCCAAGATTGGGCGGGGCGACCTGAAGAGACCCAGTACTTC. Amino acids: CASSQDWAGRPEETQYF.

V and J are TRBV7-9 and TRBJ2-1; D unresolved. Germline V gene sequence: CDR1 SEHNR, CDR2 FQNEAQ (reference sequence). V was trimmed by 1 base and J by 3 bases, leaving 10 bases between them. The CDR3 contains 15 residues. The CDR3 coding sequence is TGTGCCAGCAGCTTAGGGGCTGGCTTCTACAATGAGCAGTTCTTC. This translates into CASSLGAGFYNEQFF. The variable domain in full, completed from reference TRBV7-9 and TRBJ2-1, reads DTGVSQNPRHKITKRGQNVTFRCDPISEHNRLYWYRQTLGQGPEFLTYFQNEAQLEKSRLLSDRFSAERPKGSFSTLEIQRTEQGDSAMYLCASSLGAGFYNEQFFGPGTRLTVL.

The chain combines TRBV18 with TRBJ2-7; tentative D call: TRBD1 (5 bases). Trimming left V 5 bases short and J 5 bases short, with 19 bases between. The CDR3 length is 15 residues. CDR1 is KGHSH, CDR2 LQKENI, per germline. CDR3: CASSAPDKGVNEQYF. For the CDR3, the DNA is TGTGCCAGCTCAGCCCCGGATAAAGGGGTCAACGAGCAGTACTTC. The full variable domain, with the rest looked up from reference TRBV18 and TRBJ2-7, is NAGVMQNPRHLVRRRGQEARLRCSPMKGHSHVYWYRQLPEEGLKFMVYLQKENIIDESGMPKERFSAEFPKEGPSILRIQQVVRGDSAAYFCASSAPDKGVNEQYFGPGTRLTVT.

The chain recombines TRBV5-1 with TRBJ1-1; D possibly corresponds to TRBD1 (5 bases). V was pared by 0 bases and J by 8 bases, with 14 bases between. This CDR3 is built from 14 residues. CDR1 is SGHRS, CDR2 YFSETQ, per germline. CDR3 coding DNA: TGCGCCAGCAGCTTGGACGGGGGATCTTGGGAAGCTTTCTTT. Translated, it gives CASSLDGGSWEAFF. Variable domain in full (rest from reference TRBV5-1 and TRBJ1-1): KAGVTQTPRYLIKTRGQQVTLSCSPISGHRSVSWYQQTPGQGLQFLFEYFSETQRNKGNFPGRFSGRQFSNSRSEMNVSTLELGDSALYLCASSLDGGSWEAFFGQGTRLTVV.

The table lists this clone with a count of one. This rearrangement joins TRBV7-2 to TRBJ2-5; the D gene is possibly TRBD1 (6 bases). CDR1 and CDR2 (germline): SGHTA, FQGNSA. The V gene lost 5 bases and the J gene lost 1 base, with 11 bases spanning the gap. The CDR3 is 14 amino acids. The CDR3, as DNA: TGTGCCAGCAGCCCTGGGACAACCCAAGAGACCCAGTACTTC. Translated: CASSPGTTQETQYF.

The genes are TRBV6-5 and TRBJ2-3; TRBD1 matches at 7 bases. The CDR3 has 15 residues. Germline values: CDR1 MNHEY, CDR2 SVGAGI. V was pared by 5 bases and J by 2 bases, with 7 bases of the junction left unmatched. The CDR3 sequence: CASSIDRVNTDTQYF. CDR3 DNA sequence: TGTGCCAGCAGTATTGACAGGGTTAACACAGATACGCAGTATTTT.

The chain couples TRBV29-1 to TRBJ2-1; 9 bases map to TRBD2. CDR1 is SQVTM, CDR2 ANQGSEA, per germline. The CDR3 length is 14 residues. V lost 8 bases to trimming and J lost 7 bases; unmatched junction nucleotides: 12. In DNA form, the CDR3 reads TGCAGCTCCCGTCAGACTAGCGGATTAAATGAGCAGTTCTTC. This translates into CSSRQTSGLNEQFF.

The rearrangement uses TRBV30 and TRBJ1-2; D is ambiguous. The length of the CDR3 is 13 residues. In germline, CDR1 is GTSNPN, CDR2 SVGIG (reference sequence). V lost 7 bases and J 8 bases, leaving 20 bases between the germline ends. CDR3 loop: CASNRVYHAGYTF. CDR3 nucleotides: TGTGCCTCCAACCGGGTCTATCACGCGGGCTACACCTTC.

The V gene is TRBV29-1, the J gene TRBJ1-1, with 7 bases fitting TRBD1. V lost 6 bases to trimming and J lost 3 bases; unmatched junction nucleotides: 4. The CDR3 is 12 residues long. The germline gives CDR1 SQVTM, CDR2 ANQGSEA. In DNA form, the CDR3 reads TGCAGCGTACAACAGGGGCACACTGAAGCTTTCTTT. Its protein is CSVQQGHTEAFF.

This chain links TRBV7-9 with TRBJ2-2; 9 bases line up with TRBD1. V dropped 5 bases and J dropped 6; count of bases not matched to a gene: 10. This CDR3 contains 16 residues. CDR1 is SEHNR, CDR2 FQNEAQ, per germline (reference sequence). The CDR3 region has the DNA TGTGCCAGCAGCCCCCTTTCGGGACAGGGCCCCGGGGAGCTGTTTTTT. It specifies CASSPLSGQGPGELFF.

The rearrangement links TRBV19 to TRBJ1-2; possible D gene TRBD1, 6 bases. Germline V gene data show CDR1 as LNHDA and CDR2 as SQIVND (reference sequence). V dropped 7 bases and J dropped 0 bases, with 15 bases sitting between them. The CDR3 loop spans 15 amino acids. The CDR3 DNA is TGTGCCAGTACCGTCATGACAGGCTCTAACTATGGCTACACCTTC. Translation: CASTVMTGSNYGYTF.

The rearrangement links TRBV11-1 to TRBJ2-2, with 14 nucleotides matching TRBD2. Germline V gene lookup returns CDR1 SGHAT and CDR2 FQDESV (reference sequence). The junction had 7 bases not matched to a gene; V was cut back by 6 bases and J by 7 bases. There are 16 residues in the CDR3. The CDR3 DNA sequence: TGTGCCAGCAGTCAGCGACTAGCGGGGGGGAGCGGGGAGCTGTTTTTT. Amino acid sequence: CASSQRLAGGSGELFF. Drawing the rest from reference TRBV11-1 and TRBJ2-2, the complete variable domain is EAEVAQSPRYKITEKSQAVAFWCDPISGHATLYWYRQILGQGPELLVQFQDESVVDDSQLPKDRFSAERLKGVDSTLKIQPAELGDSAMYLCASSQRLAGGSGELFFGEGSRLTVL.

The chain couples TRBV6-2 or TRBV6-3 to TRBJ2-1, with TRBD1 matching over 7 bases. CDR1 and CDR2 (germline): MNHEY, SVGEGT. After removal of 5 bases from V and 0 bases from J, the junction contained 4 bases not matched to a gene. The CDR3 is made up of 15 amino acids. CDR3: CASSQRQGSYNEQFF. The CDR3, as DNA: TGTGCCAGCAGTCAGAGACAGGGCTCCTACAATGAGCAGTTCTTC.

As DNA, the CDR3 is TGTGCCAGCAGCCATCAGACAGGGGGAGGGGAGACCCAGTACTTC. Translation: CASSHQTGGGETQYF. The gene calls are TRBV7-2 and TRBJ2-5, with 9 positions matching TRBD1. This CDR3 spans 15 amino acids. The germline gives CDR1 SGHTA, CDR2 FQGNSA. Losses at the gene ends were 5 bases for V and 5 bases for J; bases not matched to a gene: 9.

The genes are TRBV10-3 and TRBJ2-5, with D perhaps TRBD1 (6 bases). Trimming stripped 0 bases from V and 3 bases from J, with 8 bases between. Germline values: CDR1 ENHRY, CDR2 SYGVKD. The CDR3 is 14 amino acids. Here the CDR3 DNA reads TGTGCCATCAGTGAGTCGGGGGCTGAAGAGACCCAGTACTTC. It specifies CAISESGAEETQYF.

The chain carries TRBV2 and TRBJ1-6; tentatively, D is TRBD1 (6 bases). The CDR3 length is 14 residues. Deletions cut 6 bases from V and 8 bases from J, with 14 bases between. Germline V gene data show CDR1 as SNHLY and CDR2 as FYNNEI. CDR3 coding DNA: TGTGCCAGCAGCGCGACAGGTTTTGATTCACCCCTCCACTTT. Protein sequence: CASSATGFDSPLHF.

J is TRBJ1-4 and V is TRBV6-5; 9 nucleotides agree with TRBD1. The V and J ends lost 5 bases and 10 bases, in that order; junction bases with no gene match: 2. Germline-derived CDR1 and CDR2 are MNHEY and SVGAGI. CDR3 length equals 12 residues. CDR3 DNA: TGTGCCAGCAGTACGACAGGGGGAAAACTGTTTTTT. It codes for CASSTTGGKLFF.

The V and J genes are TRBV7-9 and TRBJ1-2, with 8 positions matching TRBD1. The germline gives CDR1 SEHNR, CDR2 FQNEAQ (reference sequence). J gave up 6 bases and V 7 bases, and 4 bases lay outside the gene matches. The CDR3 has 12 residues. CDR3 nucleotides: TGTGCCAGCACCCAGACAGGGGATGGCTACACCTTC. Protein: CASTQTGDGYTF.

V and J are TRBV6-2 or TRBV6-3 and TRBJ1-5; D is uncertain. Per germline, CDR1 MNHEY and CDR2 SVGEGT. The CDR3 totals 18 residues. V dropped 2 bases and J dropped 0 bases, with 17 bases sitting between them. The CDR3 here is CASSYMWEEGFSNQPQHF. The DNA of the CDR3 is TGTGCCAGCAGTTACATGTGGGAAGAGGGATTTAGCAATCAGCCCCAGCATTTT.

The V gene is TRBV19, the J gene TRBJ1-6; D ambiguous. V was shortened by 5 bases and J by 10 bases, with 21 bases between the two germline ends. CDR1 and CDR2 from the germline V gene are LNHDA and SQIVND (reference sequence). The CDR3 extends over 16 amino acids. The DNA of the CDR3 is TGTGCCAGTAGTCTACAGCGGGGATGGGATTTCTCACCCCTCCACTTT. This sequence encodes CASSLQRGWDFSPLHF.

V is TRBV30 and J is TRBJ1-2; D is unresolved. The CDR3 is 12 amino acids. Germline V gene data show CDR1 as GTSNPN and CDR2 as SVGIG (reference sequence). Trimming pared 3 bases from V and 7 bases from J, leaving 12 bases between. In DNA form, the CDR3 reads TGTGCCTGGAGGAAAATGGGAGTTGGCTACACCTTC. Encoded protein: CAWRKMGVGYTF.

The chain has TRBV9 and TRBJ2-2; possible D gene TRBD2, 5 bases. Germline-derived CDR1 and CDR2 are SGDLS and YYNGEE. The CDR3 contains 15 residues. V lost 0 bases, J lost 3 bases, and 9 bases lay in between. The CDR3 nucleotides are TGTGCCAGCAGCGTAGGAGGGCCGCACACCGGGGAGCTGTTTTTT. This translates into CASSVGGPHTGELFF.

The chain carries TRBV5-4 and TRBJ2-1; 8 nucleotides agree with TRBD2. V lost 3 bases and J lost 5; bases outside the gene matches: 16. The CDR3 sequence is 18 residues long. The germline CDR1 and CDR2 sequences are SGHNT and YYREEE (reference sequence). CDR3 coding DNA: TGTGCCAGCAGCTCCAAGGGGGGTGGACTAGCCTATCACAATGAGCAGTTCTTC. As protein: CASSSKGGGLAYHNEQFF.

The chain carries TRBV21-1 and TRBJ1-5; the table's D call of TRBD1 was not tested on the DNA. TRBV21-1 is a pseudogene. The CDR3 spans 15 residues. In nucleotides, the CDR3 is TGTGCCAGCAGCACAGACAGAGATTTAAATCAGCCCCAGCATTTT. Residues: CASSTDRDLNQPQHF.

Turning to this clone: This same CDR3 is encoded by further DNA sequences in the sample. The chain is built from TRBV19 and TRBJ2-2; 7 nucleotides line up with TRBD1. The V and J ends lost 4 bases and 3 bases, in that order; junction bases with no gene match: 5. Germline V lookup: CDR1 LNHDA, CDR2 SQIVND (reference sequence). The CDR3 contains 15 residues. The CDR3 region has the DNA TGTGCCAGTAGTACACGACAGGGAGACACCGGGGAGCTGTTTTTT. This sequence encodes CASSTRQGDTGELFF.